This entry lists 28 T cell receptor beta chains sequenced from one sample in a study of blood T cells in healthy people across ages. Using a J-beta primer mix together with a sample-barcoded 5' primer, a second PCR was run for roughly 7 to 11 cycles. Each CDR3 protein gets one entry after TCRdb re-called the 5' RACE reads with MiXCR. The top ten clones hold roughly a tenth of a sample with about 840,000 distinct CDR3 sequences, 25% to 35% of them seen once. This sample was also put to use in a study of T cells of mothers and their children.

What was sequenced was blood. The receptor source for this set is a woman aged 35 to 49 in good health.

This rearrangement joins TRBV7-2 to TRBJ2-3; unclear D gene. The CDR3 has 14 residues. The V end lost 7 bases, the J end lost 0 bases, and 11 bases lay between the germline ends. CDR1 SGHTA and CDR2 FQGNSA come from the germline V gene. CDR3 protein: CASIATDSTDTQYF. The CDR3 DNA follows: TGTGCCAGCATCGCCACCGACAGCACAGATACGCAGTATTTT. The full variable domain, with the rest looked up from reference TRBV7-2 and TRBJ2-3, is GAGVSQSPSNKVTEKGKDVELRCDPISGHTALYWYRQSLGQGLEFLIYFQGNSAPDKSGLPSDRFSAERTGGSVSTLTIQRTQQEDSAVYLCASIATDSTDTQYFGPGTRLTVL.

This chain joins TRBV11-2 and TRBJ1-2, with D unresolved. Germline CDR1 SGHAT, CDR2 FQNNGV. The CDR3 is 13 residues long. The V end lost 7 bases, the J end lost 7 bases, and 16 bases lay between the germline ends. This chain's CDR3 is CASTPIMSPGYTF. The CDR3 DNA follows: TGTGCCAGCACCCCAATCATGTCCCCTGGCTACACCTTC.

The rearrangement joins TRBV19 to TRBJ1-2; D uncertain. CDR3 size: 11 residues. V was pared by 7 bases and J by 6 bases, with 9 bases between. Germline V gene lookup returns CDR1 LNHDA and CDR2 SQIVND (reference sequence). DNA of the CDR3: TGTGCCAGTATCGGGCCTCATGGCTACACCTTC. Amino acids: CASIGPHGYTF.

This clonotype was recorded at least ten times. The rearrangement uses TRBV19 and TRBJ2-5; D might be TRBD2 (6 bases). The V gene's germline CDR1 is LNHDA and CDR2 SQIVND (reference sequence). This CDR3 comprises 14 residues. V was pared by 5 bases and J by 9 bases, with 19 bases between. The CDR3: CASSQGTYQGPQYF. Written as DNA, the CDR3 is TGTGCCAGTAGTCAAGGGACTTACCAAGGACCCCAGTACTTC.

This clonotype was seen many times. This chain uses TRBV11-2 with TRBJ2-1, with D tentatively TRBD1 or TRBD2 (5 bases each). Germline V gene sequence: CDR1 SGHAT, CDR2 FQNNGV. Trimming removed 8 bases at V and 5 bases at J, with 19 bases between. The CDR3 extends over 15 amino acids. CDR3 sequence reads: CASRKFRDPNNEQFF. CDR3 bases: TGTGCCAGCCGAAAATTCCGGGACCCCAACAATGAGCAGTTCTTC.

This clonotype was observed a handful of times. The CDR3 DNA reads as TGTGCCAGCAGCCCAAGTGCGGGGACAGGTTCCTACGAGCAGTACTTC. This encodes CASSPSAGTGSYEQYF. The gene calls are TRBV7-3 and TRBJ2-7; TRBD1 matches at 8 bases. The CDR3 covers 16 residues. Germline trimming cut 5 bases from V and 1 base from J; bases unmatched to any gene: 10. Germline loops: CDR1 SGHTA, CDR2 FQGTGA.

The V and J genes are TRBV7-2 and TRBJ1-2; D is unresolved. V lost 5 bases, J lost 6 bases, and 19 bases lay in between. The V gene's germline CDR1 is SGHTA and CDR2 FQGNSA. This CDR3 is 15 amino acids long. This chain's CDR3 is CASSASRSGPHGYTF. Here the CDR3 DNA reads TGTGCCAGCAGCGCCTCTAGGTCGGGTCCTCATGGCTACACCTTC.

This sequence joins TRBV6-4 and TRBJ2-5, with 15 bases matching TRBD2. Germline V lookup: CDR1 MRHNA, CDR2 SNTAGT. There are 18 residues in the CDR3. The junction had 11 bases not matched to a gene; V was cut back by 4 bases and J by 5 bases. The CDR3 is CASSGTSGRAMGSETQYF. The CDR3 DNA follows: TGTGCCAGCAGTGGGACTAGCGGGAGGGCCATGGGCTCTGAGACCCAGTACTTC.

The sample holds many counts of this clonotype. The chain links TRBV12-3 or TRBV12-4 to TRBJ2-7; D perhaps matches TRBD1 (6 bases). CDR3 size: 14 residues. The V and J ends lost 6 bases and 0 bases respectively, with 12 bases between them. CDR3 DNA sequence: TGTGCCAGCAGCCCCGGGACATCCTCCTACGAGCAGTACTTC. Protein product: CASSPGTSSYEQYF.

This chain joins TRBV6-1 and TRBJ1-1, with 7 bases identical to TRBD1. The V and J ends lost 7 bases and 6 bases, in that order; junction bases with no gene match: 14. The CDR3 has 15 residues. Germline CDR1 reads MNHNS; CDR2 reads SASEGT. The CDR3 sequence is CASTRFGGQGAEAFF. The CDR3 region has the DNA TGTGCCAGCACCCGATTTGGGGGTCAGGGGGCTGAAGCTTTCTTT.

As concerns this clonotype: One end of the junction varies from germline; a read error may be responsible. The chain employs TRBV14 and TRBJ2-4; D is unclear. Germline values: CDR1 SGHDN, CDR2 FVKESK. The CDR3 is 14 amino acids. The CDR3 sequence is CASSHSPAKNVQYF. The CDR3 nucleotides are TGTGCCAGCAGCCACTCGCCCGCCAAAAACGTTCAGTACTTC. Drawing the rest from reference TRBV14 and TRBJ2-4, the complete variable domain is EAGVTQFPSHSVIEKGQTVTLRCDPISGHDNLYWYRRVMGKEIKFLLHFVKESKQDESGMPNNRFLAERTGGTYSTLKVQPAELEDSGVYFCASSHSPAKNVQYFGAGTRLSVL.

The gene calls are TRBV5-1 and TRBJ1-1; TRBD1 is a possible D gene (6 bases). This CDR3 contains 14 residues. The V gene's germline CDR1 is SGHRS and CDR2 YFSETQ. With 2 bases removed from V and 7 bases from J, the gap between germline ends came to 15 bases. CDR3: CASSFGGRLGEAFF. The CDR3 DNA is TGCGCCAGCAGCTTCGGGGGGCGTCTTGGTGAAGCTTTCTTT.

This clonotype was seen only a few times. The gene calls are TRBV7-9 and TRBJ2-4; 9 nucleotides align to TRBD1. The DNA end is more similar to TRBJ2-7, so the J call may be wrong. The germline CDR1 and CDR2 sequences are SEHNR and FQNEAQ (reference sequence). The CDR3 runs to 15 residues. The CDR3 bases are TGTGCCAGCAGCCCAGGGGGGACAGGGTGGGGCGAGCAGTACTTC. Encoded protein: CASSPGGTGWGEQYF.

This clonotype was detected many times. The rearrangement links TRBV29-1 to TRBJ1-2; D remains ambiguous. CDR3 length equals 10 residues. The V gene's germline CDR1 is SQVTM and CDR2 ANQGSEA. The V end was cut by 3 bases, the J end by 7 bases, with 6 bases between. The CDR3 region has the DNA TGCAGCGTTGACCGGGGTGGCTACACCTTC. Translating it yields CSVDRGGYTF.

This clonotype was detected only a few times. The chain couples TRBV4-3 to TRBJ1-5; tentative D call: TRBD1 (5 bases). Germline V gives CDR1 LGHNA, CDR2 YSLEER. The CDR3 contains 15 residues. With 5 bases removed from V and 1 base from J, the gap between germline ends came to 12 bases. In nucleotides, the CDR3 is TGCGCCAGCAGCTCCGGGACGGGAAGCAATCAGCCCCAGCATTTT. It translates to CASSSGTGSNQPQHF.

The V and J genes are TRBV5-1 and TRBJ1-2; a weak D match, TRBD1 (6 bases). Trimming took 5 bases from V and 3 from J, leaving 17 bases between them. CDR3 length: 15 residues. Germline V gene lookup returns CDR1 SGHRS and CDR2 YFSETQ. For the CDR3, the DNA is TGCGCCAGCAGACGGGACACACAAGGCGACTATGGCTACACCTTC. As protein: CASRRDTQGDYGYTF.

CDR3 protein: CASSKQVYEQFF. The CDR3 DNA is TGTGCCAGCAGCAAACAGGTCTACGAGCAGTTCTTC. The chain employs TRBV7-2 and TRBJ2-1, with D possibly matching TRBD1 (5 bases). This CDR3 is built from 12 residues. V lost 5 bases, J lost 10 bases, and 12 bases lay in between. Germline V gives CDR1 SGHTA, CDR2 FQGNSA.

In this sample, this clonotype turned up many times. The V call is TRBV20-1, the J call TRBJ2-4; the D gene is possibly TRBD2 (6 bases). Trimming took off 5 bases at V and 6 bases at J, with 17 bases between the two ends. CDR1 and CDR2 (germline): DFQATT, SNEGSKA (reference sequence). This CDR3 spans 14 amino acids. CDR3 region: CSAGMTGEPNIQYF. For the CDR3, the DNA is TGCAGTGCTGGTATGACGGGGGAACCAAACATTCAGTACTTC.

V gene TRBV28 combines with J gene TRBJ1-3; TRBD1 is a possible D gene (5 bases). The V and J ends lost 7 bases and 0 bases respectively, with 13 bases between them. Looked up from germline, CDR1 is MDHEN and CDR2 is SYDVKM. CDR3 length: 15 amino acids. Written as DNA, the CDR3 is TGTGCCAGCAAGACGGGGACCCACTCTGGAAACACCATATATTTT. Translated: CASKTGTHSGNTIYF.

About this clonotype: Given a much more abundant clone one base away, this may be a read error. This rearrangement joins TRBV5-1 to TRBJ2-7, with D possibly being TRBD2 (6 bases). The V gene lost 3 bases and the J gene lost 3 bases, with 13 bases spanning the gap. There are 14 residues in the CDR3. In germline, CDR1 is SGHRS, CDR2 YFSETQ. In nucleotides, the CDR3 is TGCGCCAGCAGCTCCGGTCTGGAGGGCTACGAGCAGTACTTC. Its translation: CASSSGLEGYEQYF. Based on the CDR3 plus reference TRBV5-1 and TRBJ2-7, the full variable domain is KAGVTQTPRYLIKTRGQQVTLSCSPISGHRSVSWYQQTPGQGLQFLFEYFSETQRNKGNFPGRFSGRQFSNSRSEMNVSTLELGDSALYLCASSSGLEGYEQYFGPGTRLTVT.

The rearrangement links TRBV4-1 to TRBJ1-3; 9 bases line up with TRBD1. CDR1 is MGHRA, CDR2 YSYEKL, per germline. V lost 4 bases, J lost 2 bases, and 6 bases stayed unmatched. The CDR3 runs 16 residues. CDR3 loop: CASSPLTGGTGNTIYF. CDR3 nucleotides: TGCGCCAGCAGCCCTCTGACAGGGGGGACTGGAAACACCATATATTTT.

V usage is TRBV10-3 and J usage is TRBJ1-4; maybe TRBD1 (6 bases). The CDR3 is 14 residues long. The germline V gene has CDR1 ENHRY and CDR2 SYGVKD. V was clipped by 6 bases and J by 7 bases, with 15 bases between them. The CDR3 spells CAIREQGSVEKLFF. The CDR3, as DNA: TGTGCCATCAGGGAACAGGGATCCGTTGAAAAACTGTTTTTT.

V is TRBV7-2 and J is TRBJ1-1; D unresolved. CDR3 length: 13 residues. The V and J ends lost 0 bases and 3 bases respectively, with 5 bases between them. Germline V gene data show CDR1 as SGHTA and CDR2 as FQGNSA. Written as DNA, the CDR3 is TGTGCCAGCAGCTTAGCGTCGGACACTGAAGCTTTCTTT. It specifies CASSLASDTEAFF. The full variable domain, completed using reference TRBV7-2 and TRBJ1-1, is GAGVSQSPSNKVTEKGKDVELRCDPISGHTALYWYRQSLGQGLEFLIYFQGNSAPDKSGLPSDRFSAERTGGSVSTLTIQRTQQEDSAVYLCASSLASDTEAFFGQGTRLTVV.

The V call is TRBV4-3, the J call TRBJ1-1; possible D gene TRBD1, 5 bases. CDR3 length equals 15 residues. Germline CDR1 LGHNA, CDR2 YSLEER. Trimming pared 3 bases from V and 7 bases from J, leaving 18 bases between. For the CDR3, the DNA is TGCGCCAGCAGCCAGGGGCCCGGTATAGGGTATGAAGCTTTCTTT. It translates to CASSQGPGIGYEAFF.

This clonotype was detected a few times. The V gene is TRBV20-1, the J gene TRBJ2-5, with TRBD1 identical over 7 bases. V was clipped by 1 base and J by 4 bases; unmatched bases: 9. The V gene's germline CDR1 is DFQATT and CDR2 SNEGSKA (reference sequence). CDR3 length: 15 residues. The CDR3 DNA sequence: TGCAGTGCTAGAGCCCCGACAGGGATCCCAGAGACCCAGTACTTC. Amino acids: CSARAPTGIPETQYF.

A word on this clonotype: This may come from a read error, since a much larger clone is one base off. The chain is built from TRBV11-2 and TRBJ2-1; D ambiguous. The J call may be mistaken, given a closer DNA end match to TRBJ2-7. Germline-derived CDR1 and CDR2 are SGHAT and FQNNGV. The CDR3 is 16 amino acids. In DNA, the CDR3 is TGTGCCAGCAGCTCTAGACGCCCCGGTGAATACAATGAGCAGTACTTC. It translates to CASSSRRPGEYNEQYF.

The chain recombines TRBV2 with TRBJ2-1; D is possibly TRBD1 (5 bases). The CDR3 has 13 residues. Germline assignment: CDR1 SNHLY and CDR2 FYNNEI. Trimming stripped 7 bases from V and 3 bases from J, with 10 bases between. CDR3: CASIRGYYNEQFF. The CDR3 coding sequence is TGTGCCAGCATAAGGGGATACTACAATGAGCAGTTCTTC.

This clonotype was recorded at least ten times. This CDR3 is CASSDQTLNYGYTF. The CDR3 DNA is TGTGCCAGCAGTGACCAGACACTTAACTATGGCTACACCTTC. The chain links TRBV6-1 to TRBJ1-2; D not certain. Trimming removed 3 bases from V and 1 base from J, with 9 bases in between. This CDR3 contains 14 residues. The V gene's germline CDR1 is MNHNS and CDR2 SASEGT.